This is a list of T cell receptor beta chains from one sample in a study of T cells in Graves' hyperthyroidism and ophthalmopathy. TCRdb passed the multiplex PCR reads through MiXCR, listing each CDR3 protein once. The sample has hundreds of thousands of distinct CDR3 sequences; roughly 14% are singletons. The sequencing input was blood. These receptors all stem from a woman aged 40 to 50 with Graves' ophthalmopathy. Both conserved end residues are part of each CDR3. D genes are given only for firm matches. Clone sizes are given selectively: once, few, many, or a class where the clone is expanded.

cdr3_nt | cdr3_aa | v_call | clone_size | j_call | d_call
TGTGCCTGGAGTGGGGGATATGGCTACACCTTC | CAWSGGYGYTF | TRBV30 | few | TRBJ1-2 | NA
TGTGCCAGCAGTTCCGGTGTATCAGCGCGGAACACTGAAGCTTTCTTT | CASSSGVSARNTEAFF | TRBV11-1 | few | TRBJ1-1 | NA
TGCAGCGTGGACAGCCCAACCTATGGCTACACCTTC | CSVDSPTYGYTF | TRBV29-1 | NA | TRBJ1-2 | NA
TGCGCCAGCAGCCAAGATCTAACCAGGGCCGCGAACACCGGGGAGCTGTTTTTT | CASSQDLTRAANTGELFF | TRBV4-1 | NA | TRBJ2-2 | NA
TGTGCCAGTAGTATTCAGGGCCTGAATCAAGAGACCCAGTACTTC | CASSIQGLNQETQYF | TRBV19 | many | TRBJ2-5 | NA
TGTGCCAGCAGTTTTTCTAGCGGGCCCCCGTTGGGGGCCGGGGAGCTGTTTTTT | CASSFSSGPPLGAGELFF | TRBV28 | NA | TRBJ2-2 | TRBD2
TGTGCCATCAGTGATCCCGGGACAGCTTATGGCTACACCTTC | CAISDPGTAYGYTF | TRBV10-3 | many | TRBJ1-2 | TRBD1
TGTGCCAGCAGTGCTGCCGGGACTAGCGGGAGTATCTACGAGCAGTACTTC | CASSAAGTSGSIYEQYF | TRBV12-3/TRBV12-4 | many | TRBJ2-7 | TRBD2
TGTGCCAGCAGCCAAGGGTCAAGGAAAGAGACCCAGTACTTC | CASSQGSRKETQYF | TRBV4-2 | many | TRBJ2-5 | NA
TGTGCCAGCAGCTTAGGTGTATCGGTCGCCGGGGAGCTGTTTTTT | CASSLGVSVAGELFF | TRBV11-2 | many | TRBJ2-2 | NA
TGCAGTGCGCTACCTTGGACAGGGGCGAACACTGAAGCTTTCTTT | CSALPWTGANTEAFF | TRBV20-1 | many | TRBJ1-1 | TRBD1
TGCGCCAGCAGCCAAGATGCGGCAGGGGCCGATAACTATGGCTACACCTTC | CASSQDAAGADNYGYTF | TRBV4-1 | many | TRBJ1-2 | NA
TGTGCCAGCAGCTACAAAGGGACAGGGGGGTACACCATATATTTT | CASSYKGTGGYTIYF | TRBV6-5 | many | TRBJ1-3 | TRBD1
TGTGCCACCAGTGATGCTGGACCCTTATCCAACGAGCAGTACTTC | CATSDAGPLSNEQYF | TRBV24-1 | many | TRBJ2-7 | NA
TGTGCCAGCAGTCCGAGGGGGACGTGGATGAACACTGAAGCTTTCTTT | CASSPRGTWMNTEAFF | TRBV6-1 | NA | TRBJ1-1 | NA
TGTGCCAGCAGCTTACCCTGGACCCAAAGCTCCTACAATGAGCAGTTCTTC | CASSLPWTQSSYNEQFF | TRBV11-2 | NA | TRBJ2-1 | NA
TGTGCCTGGACGCCGGCTGGGGCCGATGCGGCTTTCTTT | CAWTPAGADAAFF | TRBV30 | many | TRBJ1-1 | NA
TGTGCCAGTCAGTCCCTCCGAATAACGAACACCGGGGAGCTGTTTTTT | CASQSLRITNTGELFF | TRBV6-5 | many | TRBJ2-2 | NA
TGTGCCAGCAGCTCATACAGTGGCAATGAGCAGTTCTTC | CASSSYSGNEQFF | TRBV7-2 | many | TRBJ2-1 | NA
TGTGCCACCAGCAGGGGATGGAGCGGAGGTAGCACAGATACGCAGTATTTT | CATSRGWSGGSTDTQYF | TRBV15 | many | TRBJ2-3 | NA
TGTGCCAGCAGTACATTGGGGACGGATAGCAATCAGCCCCAGCATTTT | CASSTLGTDSNQPQHF | TRBV28 | few | TRBJ1-5 | NA
TGTGCCAGCAGTCTAGCAGTAATGGCGGAGACCCAGTACTTC | CASSLAVMAETQYF | TRBV7-2 | many | TRBJ2-5 | NA
TGTGCCAGTAGCCAACAGGGGTTGGACTATGGCTACACCTTC | CASSQQGLDYGYTF | TRBV19 | few | TRBJ1-2 | TRBD1
TGTGCCATCAGTGAACAGACTAGCGGGAGGGCAGATACGCAGTATTTT | CAISEQTSGRADTQYF | TRBV10-3 | many | TRBJ2-3 | TRBD2
TGTGCCACCGGAATGTACAATGAGCAGTTCTTC | CATGMYNEQFF | TRBV24-1 | many | TRBJ2-1 | NA
TGTGCCAGCCGGGGACCGGTCAATCAGCCCCAGCATTTT | CASRGPVNQPQHF | TRBV27 | many | TRBJ1-5 | NA
TGTGCCAGCAGTAAACAGGGGGCTCGGGCTGAAGCTTTCTTT | CASSKQGARAEAFF | TRBV12-3/TRBV12-4 | many | TRBJ1-1 | TRBD1
TGTGCCACGGCGGGGGGAAGGAGAGAGACCCAGTACTTC | CATAGGRRETQYF | TRBV15 | NA | TRBJ2-5 | TRBD2
TGTGCCAGCAGTTTAGGGACTAGCGGGAGTAAAGAGCAGTACTTC | CASSLGTSGSKEQYF | TRBV27 | many | TRBJ2-7 | TRBD2
TGTGCCACCGAACTGCGGGGCTCCTACGAGCAGTACTTC | CATELRGSYEQYF | TRBV28 | many | TRBJ2-7 | NA
TGTGCCAGTAGTATTAAAGCTGACACCGGGGAGCTGTTTTTT | CASSIKADTGELFF | TRBV19 | few | TRBJ2-2 | NA
TGTGCCAGCAGCCCCGTCGGCTCCTTTTACGAGCAGTACTTC | CASSPVGSFYEQYF | TRBV7-8 | many | TRBJ2-7 | NA
TGTGCCAGCAGCCAAGAGCCGAGCTCTGGGGCCAACGTCCTGACTTTC | CASSQEPSSGANVLTF | TRBV4-2 | many | TRBJ2-6 | NA
TGTGCCAGCAGTCCCCAGCTCAACCCCACTGAAGCTTTCTTT | CASSPQLNPTEAFF | TRBV27 | many | TRBJ1-1 | NA
TGTGCCAGCAGTTACGCGGGGGGGGCTGAGACCCAGTACTTC | CASSYAGGAETQYF | TRBV6-4 | NA | TRBJ2-5 | TRBD2
TGTGCCAGCAGCCGGGACCCCTCCGGCCACGAGCAGTACTTC | CASSRDPSGHEQYF | TRBV12-3/TRBV12-4 | many | TRBJ2-7 | NA
TGTGCCAGCAGTTATGGGCGACAGGAGTACTACGAGCAGTACTTC | CASSYGRQEYYEQYF | TRBV6-5 | NA | TRBJ2-7 | NA
TGTGCCAGCAGCCGTGGGACAGGGAAAGCTGGAAACACCATATATTTT | CASSRGTGKAGNTIYF | TRBV11-2 | once | TRBJ1-3 | TRBD1
TGTGCCAGCACCGTTGGAATCTCCTACGAGCAGTACTTC | CASTVGISYEQYF | TRBV6-2/TRBV6-3 | NA | TRBJ2-7 | NA
TGTGCCAGCAGTCTGACAAAGTTCGGCTACACCTTC | CASSLTKFGYTF | TRBV12-3/TRBV12-4 | many | TRBJ1-2 | NA
TGTGCCAGCAGTTTTGGCACGCTTCGCGGCTACACCTTC | CASSFGTLRGYTF | TRBV28 | many | TRBJ1-2 | NA
TGTGCCACCAGCGCCCGGGACAGAAATTTTCGAAAAAACATTCAGTACTTC | CATSARDRNFRKNIQYF | TRBV15 | NA | TRBJ2-4 | TRBD1
TGCGCCAGCAGCCCAGAGGCAACGGCGGGGTCCTACGAGCAGTACTTC | CASSPEATAGSYEQYF | TRBV4-3 | NA | TRBJ2-7 | NA
TGTGCCAGCAGTAAAAATGAGCAGTTCTTC | CASSKNEQFF | TRBV7-8 | few | TRBJ2-1 | NA
TGTGCCAGCATCCCCCTAGCGGGAGGACATTACGAGCAGTACTTC | CASIPLAGGHYEQYF | TRBV6-1 | NA | TRBJ2-7 | TRBD2
TGTGCCAGCAGGAGACAGGTACTCATGAACACTGAAGCTTTCTTT | CASRRQVLMNTEAFF | TRBV12-3/TRBV12-4 | NA | TRBJ1-1 | NA
TGTGCCAGCAGTTACTTGACTAGCGGTGCCTACGAGCAGTACTTC | CASSYLTSGAYEQYF | TRBV6-5 | many | TRBJ2-7 | TRBD2
TGCGCCAGCAGCCAAGATCCCTCGGACAGGGGAGGCTACACCTTC | CASSQDPSDRGGYTF | TRBV4-1 | many | TRBJ1-2 | TRBD1
TGTGCTAGTGGTTTGACAGATAATACGCAGTATTTT | CASGLTDNTQYF | TRBV12-5 | few | TRBJ2-3 | NA
TGTGCCAGCAGTCGAGCTTACACTGAAGCTTTCTTT | CASSRAYTEAFF | TRBV28 | NA | TRBJ1-1 | NA
TGTGCCAGCAGCGTCACAGGGGCGGGAACACGGGAGACCCAGTACTTC | CASSVTGAGTRETQYF | TRBV9 | many | TRBJ2-5 | NA
TGTGCCAGTAGTCCCCCCGGGCACGGGAAGGAGACCCAGTACTTC | CASSPPGHGKETQYF | TRBV19 | many | TRBJ2-5 | NA
TGTGCCAGTAGTATGGGCACGCAATATGGCTACACCTTC | CASSMGTQYGYTF | TRBV19 | many | TRBJ1-2 | NA